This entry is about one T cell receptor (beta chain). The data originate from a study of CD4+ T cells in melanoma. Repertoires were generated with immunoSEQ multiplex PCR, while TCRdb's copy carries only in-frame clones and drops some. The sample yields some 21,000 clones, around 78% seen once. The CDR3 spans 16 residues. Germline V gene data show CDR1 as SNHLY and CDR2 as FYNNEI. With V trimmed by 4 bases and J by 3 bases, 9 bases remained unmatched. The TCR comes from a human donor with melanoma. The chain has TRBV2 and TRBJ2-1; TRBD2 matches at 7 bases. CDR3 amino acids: CASSGSEAGVYNEQFF. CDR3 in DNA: TGTGCCAGCAGTGGGAGTGAGGCGGGGGTCTACAATGAGCAGTTCTTC.